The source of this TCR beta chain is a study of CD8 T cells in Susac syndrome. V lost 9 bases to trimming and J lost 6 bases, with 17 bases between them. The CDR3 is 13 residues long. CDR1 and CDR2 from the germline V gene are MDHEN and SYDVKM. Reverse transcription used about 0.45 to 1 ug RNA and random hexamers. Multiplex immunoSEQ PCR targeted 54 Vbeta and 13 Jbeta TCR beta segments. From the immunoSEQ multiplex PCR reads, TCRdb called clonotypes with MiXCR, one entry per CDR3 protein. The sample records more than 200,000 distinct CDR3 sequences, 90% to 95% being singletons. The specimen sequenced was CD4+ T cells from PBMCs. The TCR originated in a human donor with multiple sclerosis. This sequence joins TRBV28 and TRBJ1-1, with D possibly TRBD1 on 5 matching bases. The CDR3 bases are TGTGCCAGTACCACCCCGGGGCAGGCTGAAGCTTTCTTT. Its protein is CASTTPGQAEAFF.